Sequencing of this T cell receptor (beta chain) was carried out in a study of blood T cells in healthy people across ages. Primed by a sample-barcoded 5' primer and a J-beta primer mix, a second PCR proceeded for roughly 6 to 12 cycles. TCRdb analysed the 5' RACE reads with MiXCR anew, one entry per CDR3 protein. The table records roughly 1,500,000 distinct CDR3 sequences, about 35% of them present only once. This clonotype occurred a few times. The germline gives CDR1 MNHEY, CDR2 SMNVEV (reference sequence). The germline V and J ends were trimmed by 3 bases and 5 bases, with 22 bases remaining between them. The CDR3 spans 17 residues.

The chain is built from TRBV27 and TRBJ1-2, with D unresolved. This TCR derives from a young woman in good health. Sequencing was performed on blood. The DNA for the CDR3 is TGTGCCAGCAGTTTCCCGGGTGGTAGCGGGTTGGATTATGGCTACACCTTC. Amino acid sequence: CASSFPGGSGLDYGYTF.